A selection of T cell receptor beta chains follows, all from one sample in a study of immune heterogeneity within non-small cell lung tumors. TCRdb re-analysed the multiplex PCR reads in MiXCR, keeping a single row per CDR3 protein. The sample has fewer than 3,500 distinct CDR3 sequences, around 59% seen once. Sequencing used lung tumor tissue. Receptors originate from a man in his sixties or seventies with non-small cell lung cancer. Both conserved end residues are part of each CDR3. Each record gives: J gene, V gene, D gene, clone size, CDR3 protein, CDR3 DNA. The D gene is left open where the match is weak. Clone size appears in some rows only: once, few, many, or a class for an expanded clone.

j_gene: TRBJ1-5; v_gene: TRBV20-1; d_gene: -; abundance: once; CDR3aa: CSARLGINQPQHF; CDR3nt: TGCAGTGCTAGATTGGGGATTAATCAGCCCCAGCATTTT
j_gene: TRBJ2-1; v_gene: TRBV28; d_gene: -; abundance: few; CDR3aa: CASSRGYEQFF; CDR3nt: TGTGCCAGCAGCCGGGGCTATGAGCAGTTCTTC
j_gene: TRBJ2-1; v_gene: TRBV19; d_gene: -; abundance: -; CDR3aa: CASSLTPSSYNEQFF; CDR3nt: TGTGCCAGTAGTTTGACTCCCAGCTCCTACAATGAGCAGTTCTTC
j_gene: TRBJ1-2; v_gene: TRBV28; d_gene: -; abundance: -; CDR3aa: CASGFLDIYYGYTF; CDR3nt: TGTGCCAGCGGTTTCCTTGACATCTACTATGGCTACACCTTC
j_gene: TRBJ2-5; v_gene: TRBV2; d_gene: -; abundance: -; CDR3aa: CASRPLVRTQYF; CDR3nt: TGTGCCAGCAGGCCTTTAGTGAGGACCCAGTACTTC
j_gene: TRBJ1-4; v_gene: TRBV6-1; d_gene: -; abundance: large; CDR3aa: CASSELGGRPADEKLFF; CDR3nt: TGTGCCAGCAGTGAACTTGGGGGGCGTCCGGCGGATGAAAAACTGTTTTTT
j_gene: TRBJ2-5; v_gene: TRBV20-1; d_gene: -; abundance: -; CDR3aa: CSARGNRYQETQYF; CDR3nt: TGCAGTGCTAGGGGAAACAGGTACCAAGAGACCCAGTACTTC
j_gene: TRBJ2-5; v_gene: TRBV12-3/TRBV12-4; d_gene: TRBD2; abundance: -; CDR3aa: CASRPSGSNIETQYF; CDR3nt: TGTGCCAGCAGACCAAGCGGGAGCAACATAGAGACCCAGTACTTC
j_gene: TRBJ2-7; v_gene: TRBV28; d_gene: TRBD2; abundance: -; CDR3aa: CASSFPTSGRRTLYEQYF; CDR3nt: TGTGCCAGCAGTTTCCCGACTAGCGGGAGAAGGACCCTCTACGAGCAGTACTTC
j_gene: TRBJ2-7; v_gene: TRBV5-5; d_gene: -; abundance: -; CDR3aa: CASSLESRGGEQYF; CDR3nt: TGTGCCAGCAGCTTAGAATCCAGGGGGGGAGAGCAGTACTTC
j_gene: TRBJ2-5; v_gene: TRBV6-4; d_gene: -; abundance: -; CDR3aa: CASSYSQNQETQYF; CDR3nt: TGTGCCAGCAGTTACTCTCAAAATCAAGAGACCCAGTACTTC
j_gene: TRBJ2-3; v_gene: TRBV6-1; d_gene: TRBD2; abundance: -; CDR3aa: CASSEVAGGPTDTQYF; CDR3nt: TGTGCCAGCAGTGAAGTAGCGGGAGGACCCACAGATACGCAGTATTTT
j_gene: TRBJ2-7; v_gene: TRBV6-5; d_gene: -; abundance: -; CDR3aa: CASGYPGVAYEQYF; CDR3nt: TGTGCCAGCGGTTACCCCGGAGTGGCCTACGAGCAGTACTTC
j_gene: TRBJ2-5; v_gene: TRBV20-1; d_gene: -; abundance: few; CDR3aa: CSAVGWETQYF; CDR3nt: TGCAGTGCGGTGGGGTGGGAGACCCAGTACTTC
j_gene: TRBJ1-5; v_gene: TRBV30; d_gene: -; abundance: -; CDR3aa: CAWSIYGAGSNQPQHF; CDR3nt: TGTGCCTGGAGTATCTACGGCGCCGGTAGCAATCAGCCCCAGCATTTT
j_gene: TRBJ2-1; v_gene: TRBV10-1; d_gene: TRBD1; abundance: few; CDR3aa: CASSESGQGRYNEQFF; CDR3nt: TGCGCCAGCAGTGAGTCCGGACAGGGCAGGTACAATGAGCAGTTCTTC
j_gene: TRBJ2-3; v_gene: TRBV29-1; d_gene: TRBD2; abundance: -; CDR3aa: CSVVREADTQYF; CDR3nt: TGCAGCGTTGTCCGGGAGGCAGATACGCAGTATTTT
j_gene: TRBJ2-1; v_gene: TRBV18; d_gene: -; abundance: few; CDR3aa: CASSPSQNSYNEQFF; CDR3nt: TGTGCCAGCTCCCCATCCCAGAACTCCTACAATGAGCAGTTCTTC
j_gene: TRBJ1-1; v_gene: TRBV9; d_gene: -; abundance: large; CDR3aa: CASSVDSNRYTEAFF; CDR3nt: TGTGCCAGCAGCGTAGACTCTAATCGATACACTGAAGCTTTCTTT
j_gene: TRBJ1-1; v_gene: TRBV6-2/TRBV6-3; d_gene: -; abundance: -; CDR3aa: CASSPPVGVTEAFF; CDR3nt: TGTGCCAGCAGTCCTCCCGTAGGGGTCACTGAAGCTTTCTTT
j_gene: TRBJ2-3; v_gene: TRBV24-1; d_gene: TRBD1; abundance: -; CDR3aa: CATSPLTGSDTQYF; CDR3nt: TGTGCCACCAGTCCCTTGACAGGGTCAGATACGCAGTATTTT
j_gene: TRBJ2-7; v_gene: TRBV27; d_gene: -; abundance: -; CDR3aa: CASSSKGISYEQYF; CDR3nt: TGTGCCAGCAGTTCAAAGGGGATCTCCTACGAGCAGTACTTC
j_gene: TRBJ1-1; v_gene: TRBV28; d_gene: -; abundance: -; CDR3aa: CASSLSLNTEAFF; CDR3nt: TGTGCCAGCAGTTTAAGTCTGAACACTGAAGCTTTCTTT
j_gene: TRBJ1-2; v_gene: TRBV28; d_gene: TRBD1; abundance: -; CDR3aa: CASSSRDRKESYGYTF; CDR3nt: TGTGCCAGCAGTTCTCGGGACAGGAAAGAATCCTATGGCTACACCTTC
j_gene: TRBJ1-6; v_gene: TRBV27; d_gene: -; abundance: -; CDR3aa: CASKVGINSPLHF; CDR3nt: TGTGCCAGCAAGGTGGGGATAAATTCACCCCTCCACTTT
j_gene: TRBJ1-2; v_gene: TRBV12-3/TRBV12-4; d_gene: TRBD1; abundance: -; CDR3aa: CASSPDRAIRYGYTF; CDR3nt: TGTGCCAGCAGCCCCGACAGGGCAATTAGGTATGGCTACACCTTC
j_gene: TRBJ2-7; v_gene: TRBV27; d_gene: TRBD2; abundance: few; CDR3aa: CASSSSSGRYEQYF; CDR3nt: TGTGCCAGCAGTTCCTCTAGCGGCAGATACGAGCAGTACTTC
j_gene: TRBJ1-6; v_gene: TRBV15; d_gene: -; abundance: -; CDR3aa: CATSRVENSPLHF; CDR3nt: TGTGCCACCAGCAGAGTTGAGAATTCACCCCTCCACTTT
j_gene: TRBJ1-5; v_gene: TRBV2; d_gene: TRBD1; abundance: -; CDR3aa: CASSSSGTGVQPQHF; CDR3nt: TGTGCCAGCAGTTCTTCCGGGACAGGGGTTCAGCCCCAGCATTTT
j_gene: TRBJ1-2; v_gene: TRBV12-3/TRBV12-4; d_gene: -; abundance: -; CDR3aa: CASSPTGDYYVYTF; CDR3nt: TGTGCCAGCAGCCCGACGGGGGACTACTATGTCTACACCTTC
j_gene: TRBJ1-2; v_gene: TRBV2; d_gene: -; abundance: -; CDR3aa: CASSEDSVGYTF; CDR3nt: TGTGCCAGCAGTGAAGACAGCGTAGGCTACACCTTC
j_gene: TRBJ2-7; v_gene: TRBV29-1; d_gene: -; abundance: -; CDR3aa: CSVLTPTPYEQYF; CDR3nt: TGCAGCGTTCTTACCCCGACCCCCTACGAGCAGTACTTC
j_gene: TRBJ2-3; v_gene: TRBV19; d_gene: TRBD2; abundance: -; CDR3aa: CASSIGTSGTDTQYF; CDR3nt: TGTGCCAGTAGTATAGGGACTAGCGGCACAGATACGCAGTATTTT
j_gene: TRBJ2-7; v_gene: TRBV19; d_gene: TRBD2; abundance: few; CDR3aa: CASSSSSGSSYEQYF; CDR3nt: TGTGCCAGTAGTAGCTCCAGCGGGAGCTCCTACGAGCAGTACTTC
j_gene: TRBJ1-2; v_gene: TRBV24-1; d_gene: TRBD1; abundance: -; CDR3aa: CATSAPDRGPGGYGYTF; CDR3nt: TGTGCCACCAGTGCCCCGGACAGGGGCCCTGGGGGCTATGGCTACACCTTC
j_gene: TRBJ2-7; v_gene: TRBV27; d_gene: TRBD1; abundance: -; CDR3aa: CASRSTGVRDEQYF; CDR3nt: TGTGCCAGCAGATCAACAGGGGTTCGGGACGAGCAGTACTTC
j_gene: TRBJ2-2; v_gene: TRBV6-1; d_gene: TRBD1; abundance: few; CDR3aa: CASIGSLVHGTGAGELFF; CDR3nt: TGTGCCAGCATAGGGTCCTTAGTTCATGGGACAGGAGCGGGGGAGCTGTTTTTT
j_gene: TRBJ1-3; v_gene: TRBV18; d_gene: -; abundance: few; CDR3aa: CASPPSVSGNTIYF; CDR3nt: TGTGCCAGCCCACCGTCGGTGTCTGGAAACACCATATATTTT
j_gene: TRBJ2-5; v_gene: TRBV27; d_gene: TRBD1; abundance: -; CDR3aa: CASSKHLTGGRETQYF; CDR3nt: TGTGCCAGCAGTAAACACCTTACAGGGGGTCGAGAGACCCAGTACTTC
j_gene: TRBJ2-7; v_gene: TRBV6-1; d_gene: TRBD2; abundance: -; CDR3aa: CASRRERESYEQYF; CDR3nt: TGTGCCAGCAGGCGCGAGCGGGAGTCCTACGAGCAGTACTTC
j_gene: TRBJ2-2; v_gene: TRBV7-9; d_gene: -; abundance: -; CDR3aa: CASSFVTDIGELFF; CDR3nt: TGTGCCAGCAGCTTCGTGACAGACATCGGGGAGCTGTTTTTT
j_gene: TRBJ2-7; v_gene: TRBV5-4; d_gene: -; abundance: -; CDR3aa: CASSLEIGEQYF; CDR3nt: TGTGCCAGCAGCTTGGAGATTGGCGAGCAGTACTTC
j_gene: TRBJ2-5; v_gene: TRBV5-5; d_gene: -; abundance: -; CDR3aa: CASSYRAGKETQYF; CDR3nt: TGTGCCAGCAGCTATAGGGCCGGGAAAGAGACCCAGTACTTC